These 11 T cell receptor beta chains originate from one sample sequenced in a study of shared clonotypes between healthy human individuals. Sequencing was performed with immunoSEQ multiplex PCR; in TCRdb, only in-frame clones are kept and a portion is missing. The repertoire holds 1.4 million to 1.5 million clones, with roughly 96% as singletons. The sample consisted of naive CD4+ T cells sorted from blood. Documented subset: CD45RA+ positively selected. The receptor set was obtained from a man younger than 45 in good health.

The chain carries TRBV7-8 and TRBJ2-7, with a tentative D call TRBD1 (5 bases). Trimming took off 5 bases at V and 3 bases at J, with 8 bases between the two ends. Germline CDR1 SGHVS, CDR2 FQNEAQ. This CDR3 has 12 residues. The CDR3 here is CASSRQLYEQYF. The CDR3 DNA sequence: TGTGCCAGCAGCCGACAGCTCTACGAGCAGTACTTC.

On this clone: Within the sample, other DNA sequences also encode this same CDR3. This chain joins TRBV20-1 and TRBJ1-1, with no clear D. The CDR3 length is 11 residues. Trimming took 1 base from V and 5 from J, leaving 5 bases between them. Germline CDR1 and CDR2: DFQATT and SNEGSKA (reference sequence). DNA for the CDR3: TGCAGTGCTAGAGGTGGAACTGAAGCTTTCTTT. This encodes CSARGGTEAFF.

The chain has TRBV14 and TRBJ2-3; D is uncertain. The V and J ends lost 0 bases and 2 bases respectively, with 6 bases between them. The germline CDR1 and CDR2 sequences are SGHDN and FVKESK. This CDR3 spans 14 amino acids. CDR3 protein: CASSQETPTDTQYF. CDR3 DNA: TGTGCCAGCAGCCAAGAGACACCCACAGATACGCAGTATTTT. Looking up the rest from reference TRBV14 and TRBJ2-3 gives the full variable domain: EAGVTQFPSHSVIEKGQTVTLRCDPISGHDNLYWYRRVMGKEIKFLLHFVKESKQDESGMPNNRFLAERTGGTYSTLKVQPAELEDSGVYFCASSQETPTDTQYFGPGTRLTVL.

CDR3 region: CASSYGTGVGDTQYF. For the CDR3, the DNA is TGCGCCAGCAGCTACGGGACAGGGGTAGGAGATACGCAGTATTTT. The chain couples TRBV5-1 to TRBJ2-3, with 10 bases that match TRBD1. There are 15 residues in the CDR3. V was pared by 3 bases and J by 5 bases, with 6 bases of the junction left unmatched. The germline V gene has CDR1 SGHRS and CDR2 YFSETQ.

The chain combines TRBV6-4 with TRBJ2-2, with D unclear. The germline V gene encodes CDR1 MRHNA and CDR2 SNTAGT. Deletions cut 0 bases from V and 7 bases from J, with 6 bases between. This CDR3 has 13 amino acids. The CDR3 nucleotides read TGTGCCAGCAGTGACTCTGGGATCGGGGAGCTGTTTTTT. Protein: CASSDSGIGELFF.

The V and J genes are TRBV5-5 and TRBJ2-3; 14 bases agree with TRBD2. This CDR3 comprises 18 residues. Unmatched junction bases numbered 11, after V lost 4 bases and J lost 4 bases. Germline V gene sequence: CDR1 SGHKS, CDR2 YYEKEE (reference sequence). This chain's CDR3 is CASSRLAGGPFYPDTQYF. CDR3 DNA sequence: TGTGCCAGCAGCCGACTAGCGGGAGGGCCGTTTTACCCAGATACGCAGTATTTT.

The chain couples TRBV2 to TRBJ2-1; 9 nucleotides line up with TRBD1. This CDR3 spans 15 amino acids. J gave up 8 bases and V 2 bases, and 7 bases lay outside the gene matches. Germline CDR1 is SNHLY and CDR2 is FYNNEI. CDR3: CASSEWGTGRDEQFF. CDR3 in DNA: TGTGCCAGCAGTGAATGGGGGACAGGGAGAGATGAGCAGTTCTTC.

V gene TRBV14 combines with J gene TRBJ1-2, with D unresolved. Trimming cost V 1 base and J 7 bases, with 4 bases left between them. Germline V gene sequence: CDR1 SGHDN, CDR2 FVKESK. The length of the CDR3 is 11 residues. CDR3 protein: CASSQGGGYTF. The CDR3 DNA sequence: TGTGCCAGCAGCCAAGGGGGTGGCTACACCTTC.

The CDR3 reads CASSDLADYGYTF. The CDR3 region has the DNA TGTGCCAGCAGTGACTTGGCGGACTATGGCTACACCTTC. This chain connects TRBV6-1 to TRBJ1-2; D not certain. The length of the CDR3 is 13 residues. Trimming took 3 bases from V and 3 from J, leaving 8 bases between them. CDR1 and CDR2 from the germline V gene are MNHNS and SASEGT.

Remarks on this clone: This CDR3 is also generated by other DNA sequences in the sample. The chain is built from TRBV11-3 and TRBJ2-2; the match to TRBD1 covers 7 bases. This CDR3 contains 15 residues. V lost 5 bases, J lost 7 bases, and 10 bases stayed unmatched. Germline V gene data show CDR1 as SGHNT and CDR2 as YENEEA. CDR3: CASSPNRGSGGELFF. The CDR3 nucleotides are TGTGCCAGCAGCCCCAACAGGGGTTCAGGCGGGGAGCTGTTTTTT.

The J gene is TRBJ2-7, the V gene TRBV19; D is perhaps TRBD1 or TRBD2 (5 bases each). This CDR3 comprises 15 residues. CDR1 is LNHDA and CDR2 is SQIVND in the germline V gene (reference sequence). The germline V and J ends were trimmed by 5 bases and 2 bases, with 16 bases remaining between them. CDR3 sequence reads: CASSPTGRGPYEQYF. CDR3 in DNA: TGTGCCAGTAGTCCTACGGGACGGGGTCCCTACGAGCAGTACTTC.